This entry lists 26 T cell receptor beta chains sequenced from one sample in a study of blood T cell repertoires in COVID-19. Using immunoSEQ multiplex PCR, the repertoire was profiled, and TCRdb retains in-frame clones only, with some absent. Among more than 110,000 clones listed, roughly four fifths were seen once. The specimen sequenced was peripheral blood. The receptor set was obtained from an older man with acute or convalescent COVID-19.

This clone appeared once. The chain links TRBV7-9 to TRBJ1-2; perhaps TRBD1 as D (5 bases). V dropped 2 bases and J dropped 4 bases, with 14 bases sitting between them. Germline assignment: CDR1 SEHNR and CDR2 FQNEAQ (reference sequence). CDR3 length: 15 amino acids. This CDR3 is CASSLTLPGRYGYTF. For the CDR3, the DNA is TGTGCCAGCAGCTTAACGTTACCAGGGCGCTATGGCTACACCTTC.

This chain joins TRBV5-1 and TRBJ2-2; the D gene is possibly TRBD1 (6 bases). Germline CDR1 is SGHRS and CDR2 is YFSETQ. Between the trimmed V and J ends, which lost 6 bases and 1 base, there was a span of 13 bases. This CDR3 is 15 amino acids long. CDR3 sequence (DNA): TGCGCCAGCACCAGGTTAGGGGGGAACACCGGGGAGCTGTTTTTT. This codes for CASTRLGGNTGELFF.

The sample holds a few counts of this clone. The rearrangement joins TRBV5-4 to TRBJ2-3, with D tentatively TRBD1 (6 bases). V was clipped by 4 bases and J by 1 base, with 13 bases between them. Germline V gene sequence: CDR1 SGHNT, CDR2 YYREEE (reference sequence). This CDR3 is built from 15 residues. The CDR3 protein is CASSRGTDRTDTQYF. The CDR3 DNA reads TGTGCCAGCAGCAGGGGGACGGACCGCACAGATACGCAGTATTTT.

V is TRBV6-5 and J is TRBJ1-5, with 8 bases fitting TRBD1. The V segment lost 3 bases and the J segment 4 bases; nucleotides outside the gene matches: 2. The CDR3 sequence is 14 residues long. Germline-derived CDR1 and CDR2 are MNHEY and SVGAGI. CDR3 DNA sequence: TGTGCCAGCAGTTATCGACAGGGGAATCAGCCCCAGCATTTT. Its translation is CASSYRQGNQPQHF.

DNA for the CDR3: TGTGCCAGCAGTTTATTCGGGCAGCGCAGGGAAAACACTGAAGCTTTCTTT. Translated: CASSLFGQRRENTEAFF. The J gene is TRBJ1-1, the V gene TRBV28, with a weak D call TRBD1 (5 bases). The germline gives CDR1 MDHEN, CDR2 SYDVKM. The length of the CDR3 is 17 residues. V lost 1 base and J 2 bases, leaving 17 bases between the germline ends.

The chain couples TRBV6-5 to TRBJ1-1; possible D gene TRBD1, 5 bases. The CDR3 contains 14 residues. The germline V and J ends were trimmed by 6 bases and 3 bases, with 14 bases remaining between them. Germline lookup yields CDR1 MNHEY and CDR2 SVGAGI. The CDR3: CASRGHTGDTEAFF. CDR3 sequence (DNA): TGTGCCAGCAGGGGGCATACCGGAGACACTGAAGCTTTCTTT.

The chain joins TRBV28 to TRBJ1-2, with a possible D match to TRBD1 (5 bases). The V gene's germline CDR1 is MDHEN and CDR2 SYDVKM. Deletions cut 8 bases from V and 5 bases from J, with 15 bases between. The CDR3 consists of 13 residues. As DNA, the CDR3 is TGTGCCAGCTCCCAAGGGCAGGGATATGGCTACACCTTC. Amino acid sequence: CASSQGQGYGYTF.

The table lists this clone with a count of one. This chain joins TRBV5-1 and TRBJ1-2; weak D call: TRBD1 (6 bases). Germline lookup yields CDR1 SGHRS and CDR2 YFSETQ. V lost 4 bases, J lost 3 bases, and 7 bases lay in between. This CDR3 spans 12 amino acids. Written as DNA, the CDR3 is TGCGCCAGCAGCGAGGGGGACTATGGCTACACCTTC. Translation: CASSEGDYGYTF.

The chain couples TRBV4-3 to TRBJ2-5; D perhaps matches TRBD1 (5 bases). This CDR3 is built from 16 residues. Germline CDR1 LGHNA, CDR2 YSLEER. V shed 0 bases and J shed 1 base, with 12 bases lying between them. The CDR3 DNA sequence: TGCGCCAGCAGCCAAGATTTAGCAGGGTCCCAAGAGACCCAGTACTTC. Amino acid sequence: CASSQDLAGSQETQYF.

CDR3 sequence: CASATSVSNTEAFF. CDR3 DNA sequence: TGTGCCAGCGCAACCTCGGTGTCGAACACTGAAGCTTTCTTT. This chain uses TRBV18 with TRBJ1-1; D call uncertain. Germline assignment: CDR1 KGHSH and CDR2 LQKENI. The CDR3 consists of 14 residues. The ends were cut back, 8 bases at V and 1 base at J, with 14 bases in the middle.

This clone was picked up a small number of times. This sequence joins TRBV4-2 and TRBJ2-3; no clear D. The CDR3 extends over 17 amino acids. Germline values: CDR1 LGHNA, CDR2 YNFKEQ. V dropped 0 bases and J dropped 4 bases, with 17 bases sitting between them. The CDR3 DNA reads TGTGCCAGCAGCCAAGATCCTCACCCCACTTTGGCAGATACGCAGTATTTT. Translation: CASSQDPHPTLADTQYF.

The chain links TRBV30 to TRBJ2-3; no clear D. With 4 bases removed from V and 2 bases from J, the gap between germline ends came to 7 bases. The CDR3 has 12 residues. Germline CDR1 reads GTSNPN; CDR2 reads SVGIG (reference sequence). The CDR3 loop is CAWTVLTDTQYF. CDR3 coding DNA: TGTGCCTGGACAGTCCTCACAGATACGCAGTATTTT.

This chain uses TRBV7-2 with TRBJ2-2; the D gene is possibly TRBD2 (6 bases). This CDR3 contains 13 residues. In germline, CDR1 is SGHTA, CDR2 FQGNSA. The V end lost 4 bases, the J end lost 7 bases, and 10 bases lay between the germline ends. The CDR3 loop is CASSSGLLGELFF. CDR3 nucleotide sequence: TGTGCCAGCAGCTCGGGACTGCTCGGGGAGCTGTTTTTT.

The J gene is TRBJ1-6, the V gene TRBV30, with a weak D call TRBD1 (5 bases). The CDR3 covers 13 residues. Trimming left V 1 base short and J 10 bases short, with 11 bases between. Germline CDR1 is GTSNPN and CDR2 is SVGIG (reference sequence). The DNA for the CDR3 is TGTGCCTGGAGTGCGCAGGGTTACTCACCCCTCCACTTT. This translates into CAWSAQGYSPLHF. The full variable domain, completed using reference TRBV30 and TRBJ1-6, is SQTIHQWPATLVQPVGSPLSLECTVEGTSNPNLYWYRQAAGRGLQLLFYSVGIGQISSEVPQNLSASRPQDRQFILSSKKLLLSDSGFYLCAWSAQGYSPLHFGNGTRLTVT.

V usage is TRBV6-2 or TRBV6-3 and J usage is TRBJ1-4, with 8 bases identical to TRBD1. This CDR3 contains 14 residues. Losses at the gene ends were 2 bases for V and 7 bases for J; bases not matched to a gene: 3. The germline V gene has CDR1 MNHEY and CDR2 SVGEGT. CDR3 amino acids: CASSYQGAGEKLFF. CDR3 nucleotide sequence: TGTGCCAGCAGTTACCAGGGGGCAGGTGAAAAACTGTTTTTT.

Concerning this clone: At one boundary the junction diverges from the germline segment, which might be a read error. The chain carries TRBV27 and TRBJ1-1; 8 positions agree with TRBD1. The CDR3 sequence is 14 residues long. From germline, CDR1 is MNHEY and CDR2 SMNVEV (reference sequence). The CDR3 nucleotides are TGTGCCAGCAGTCGAAACAGGGGGAACCCTGAAGCTTTCTTT. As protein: CASSRNRGNPEAFF.

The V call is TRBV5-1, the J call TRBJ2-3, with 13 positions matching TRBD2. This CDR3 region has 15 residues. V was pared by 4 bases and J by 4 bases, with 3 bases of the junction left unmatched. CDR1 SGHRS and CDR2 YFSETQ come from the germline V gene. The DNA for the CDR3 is TGCGCCAGCAGCCGGGGACTAGCGGGGCCAGATACGCAGTATTTT. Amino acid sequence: CASSRGLAGPDTQYF. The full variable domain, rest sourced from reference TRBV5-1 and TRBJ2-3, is KAGVTQTPRYLIKTRGQQVTLSCSPISGHRSVSWYQQTPGQGLQFLFEYFSETQRNKGNFPGRFSGRQFSNSRSEMNVSTLELGDSALYLCASSRGLAGPDTQYFGPGTRLTVL.

CDR3 protein: CASSPNRGYSYEQYF. As DNA, the CDR3 is TGTGCCAGCAGCCCAAACAGGGGGTACTCCTACGAGCAGTACTTC. The chain links TRBV28 to TRBJ2-7; 8 bases line up with TRBD1. Trimming at V came to 6 bases and at J to 0 bases, leaving 7 bases not matched to a gene. CDR1 and CDR2 (germline): MDHEN, SYDVKM. This CDR3 region has 15 residues.

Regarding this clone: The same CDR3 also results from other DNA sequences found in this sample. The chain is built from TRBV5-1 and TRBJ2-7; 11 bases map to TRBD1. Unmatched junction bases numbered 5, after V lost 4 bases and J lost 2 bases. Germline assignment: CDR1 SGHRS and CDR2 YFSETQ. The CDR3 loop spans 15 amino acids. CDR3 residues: CASSLGQGATYEQYF. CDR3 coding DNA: TGCGCCAGCAGCCTAGGACAGGGGGCCACCTACGAGCAGTACTTC.

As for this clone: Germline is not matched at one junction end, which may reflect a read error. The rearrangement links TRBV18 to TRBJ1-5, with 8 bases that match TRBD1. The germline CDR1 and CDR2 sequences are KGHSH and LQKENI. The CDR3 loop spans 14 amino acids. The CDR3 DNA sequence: TGTGCCAGCTCGGCGGCAGGGGGCAAGCAGCCCCAGCATTTT. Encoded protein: CASSAAGGKQPQHF.

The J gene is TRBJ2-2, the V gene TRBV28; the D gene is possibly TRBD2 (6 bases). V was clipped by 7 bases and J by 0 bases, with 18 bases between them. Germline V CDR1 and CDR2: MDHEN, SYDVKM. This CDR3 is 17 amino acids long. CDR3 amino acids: CASKSRSGEANTGELFF. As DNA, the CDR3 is TGTGCCAGCAAATCCCGTTCTGGGGAGGCGAACACCGGGGAGCTGTTTTTT.

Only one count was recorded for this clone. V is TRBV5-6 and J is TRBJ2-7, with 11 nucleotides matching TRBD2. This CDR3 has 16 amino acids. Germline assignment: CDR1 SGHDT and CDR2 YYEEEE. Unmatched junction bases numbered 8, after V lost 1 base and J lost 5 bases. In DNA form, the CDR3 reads TGTGCCAGCAGCTTGACGTCTAGCGGGGGGACCCACGAGCAGTACTTC. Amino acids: CASSLTSSGGTHEQYF.

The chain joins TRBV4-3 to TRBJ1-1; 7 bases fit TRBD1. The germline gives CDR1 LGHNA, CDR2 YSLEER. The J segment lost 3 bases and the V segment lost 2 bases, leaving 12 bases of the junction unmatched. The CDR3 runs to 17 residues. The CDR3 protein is CASSQTLGGQKYTEAFF. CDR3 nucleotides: TGCGCCAGCAGCCAAACTTTGGGGGGACAGAAATACACTGAAGCTTTCTTT.

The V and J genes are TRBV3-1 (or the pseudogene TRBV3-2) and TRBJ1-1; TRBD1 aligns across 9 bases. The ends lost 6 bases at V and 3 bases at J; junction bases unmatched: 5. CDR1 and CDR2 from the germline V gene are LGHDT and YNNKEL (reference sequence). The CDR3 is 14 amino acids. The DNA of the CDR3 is TGTGCCAGCAGTCAGACAGGGGGGTACACTGAAGCTTTCTTT. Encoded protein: CASSQTGGYTEAFF.

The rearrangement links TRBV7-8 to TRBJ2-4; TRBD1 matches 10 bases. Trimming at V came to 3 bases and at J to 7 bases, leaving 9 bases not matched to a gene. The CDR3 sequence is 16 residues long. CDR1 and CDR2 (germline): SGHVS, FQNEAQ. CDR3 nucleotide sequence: TGTGCCAGCAGCTTCCTGCGGACAGGGGGAGCGAACATTCAGTACTTC. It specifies CASSFLRTGGANIQYF.

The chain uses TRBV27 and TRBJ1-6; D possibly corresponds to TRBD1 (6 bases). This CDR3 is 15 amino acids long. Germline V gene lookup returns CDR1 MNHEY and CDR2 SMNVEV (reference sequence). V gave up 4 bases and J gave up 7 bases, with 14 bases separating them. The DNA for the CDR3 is TGTGCCAGCAGTTGGCAGGGGTCAGCCAATTCACCCCTCCACTTT. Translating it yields CASSWQGSANSPLHF.